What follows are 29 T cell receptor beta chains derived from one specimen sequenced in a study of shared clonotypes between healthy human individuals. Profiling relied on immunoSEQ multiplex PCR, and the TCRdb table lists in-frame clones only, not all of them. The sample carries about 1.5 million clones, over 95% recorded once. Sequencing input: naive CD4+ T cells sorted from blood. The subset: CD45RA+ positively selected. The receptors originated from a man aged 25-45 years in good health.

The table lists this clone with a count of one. The CDR3 protein is CASILLGGTDTQYF. CDR3 sequence (DNA): TGTGCCAGCATCCTATTAGGGGGCACAGATACGCAGTATTTT. This chain links TRBV7-2 with TRBJ2-3; D is perhaps TRBD1 (5 bases). V was shortened by 7 bases and J by 1 base, with 12 bases between the two germline ends. The CDR3 totals 14 residues. Per the germline V gene, CDR1 is SGHTA and CDR2 is FQGNSA.

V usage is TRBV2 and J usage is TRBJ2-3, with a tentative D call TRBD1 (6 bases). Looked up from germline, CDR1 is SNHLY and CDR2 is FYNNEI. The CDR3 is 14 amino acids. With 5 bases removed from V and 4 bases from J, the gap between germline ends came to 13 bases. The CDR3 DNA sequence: TGTGCCAGCAGTTTACAGGGTGTCGCAGATACGCAGTATTTT. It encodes CASSLQGVADTQYF. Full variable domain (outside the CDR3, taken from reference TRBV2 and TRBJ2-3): EPEVTQTPSHQVTQMGQEVILRCVPISNHLYFYWYRQILGQKVEFLVSFYNNEISEKSEIFDDQFSVERPDGSNFTLKIRSTKLEDSAMYFCASSLQGVADTQYFGPGTRLTVL.

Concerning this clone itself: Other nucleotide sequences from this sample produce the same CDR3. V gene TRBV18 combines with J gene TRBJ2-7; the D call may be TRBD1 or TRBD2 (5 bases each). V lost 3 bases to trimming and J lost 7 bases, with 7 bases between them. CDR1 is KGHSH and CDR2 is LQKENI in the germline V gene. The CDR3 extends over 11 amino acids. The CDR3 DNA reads TGTGCCAGCTCACCGGGGGTAGAGCAGTACTTC. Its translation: CASSPGVEQYF.

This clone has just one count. The CDR3 spells CASSDPNYEQYF. CDR3 nucleotide sequence: TGTGCCAGCAGTGACCCCAACTACGAGCAGTACTTC. The rearrangement links TRBV6-1 to TRBJ2-7; D not certain. This CDR3 is built from 12 residues. Germline values: CDR1 MNHNS, CDR2 SASEGT. V lost 3 bases and J 3 bases, leaving 6 bases between the germline ends.

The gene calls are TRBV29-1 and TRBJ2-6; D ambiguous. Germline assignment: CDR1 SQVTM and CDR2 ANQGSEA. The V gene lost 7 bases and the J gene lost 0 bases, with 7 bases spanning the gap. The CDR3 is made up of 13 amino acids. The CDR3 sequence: CSADTSGANVLTF. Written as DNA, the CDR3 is TGCAGCGCTGACACCTCTGGGGCCAACGTCCTGACTTTC.

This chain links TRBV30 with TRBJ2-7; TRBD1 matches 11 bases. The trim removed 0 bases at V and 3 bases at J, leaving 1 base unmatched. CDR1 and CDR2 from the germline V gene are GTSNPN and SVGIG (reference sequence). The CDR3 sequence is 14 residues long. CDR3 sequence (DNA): TGTGCCTGGAGTGTAGGGACAGGGGGCTACGAGCAGTACTTC. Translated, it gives CAWSVGTGGYEQYF. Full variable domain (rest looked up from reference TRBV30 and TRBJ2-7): SQTIHQWPATLVQPVGSPLSLECTVEGTSNPNLYWYRQAAGRGLQLLFYSVGIGQISSEVPQNLSASRPQDRQFILSSKKLLLSDSGFYLCAWSVGTGGYEQYFGPGTRLTVT.

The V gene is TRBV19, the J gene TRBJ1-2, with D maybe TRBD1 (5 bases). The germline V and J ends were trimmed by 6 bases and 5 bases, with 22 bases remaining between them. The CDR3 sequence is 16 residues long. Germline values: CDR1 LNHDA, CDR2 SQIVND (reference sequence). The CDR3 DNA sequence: TGTGCCAGTAGCACTAACGCAGGCGGTTGGGGGTATGGCTACACCTTC. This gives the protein CASSTNAGGWGYGYTF. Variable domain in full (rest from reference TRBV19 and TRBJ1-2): DGGITQSPKYLFRKEGQNVTLSCEQNLNHDAMYWYRQDPGQGLRLIYYSQIVNDFQKGDIAEGYSVSREKKESFPLTVTSAQKNPTAFYLCASSTNAGGWGYGYTFGSGTRLTVV.

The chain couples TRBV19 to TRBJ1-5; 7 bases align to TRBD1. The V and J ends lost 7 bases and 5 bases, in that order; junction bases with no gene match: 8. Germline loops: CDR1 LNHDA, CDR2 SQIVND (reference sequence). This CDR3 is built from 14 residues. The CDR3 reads CASTNRGADQPQHF. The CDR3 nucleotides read TGTGCCAGTACAAACAGGGGAGCTGATCAGCCCCAGCATTTT.

CDR3 nucleotide sequence: TGTGCCAGCAGTTACTCGGCGGGGGACGGCGAGCAGTACTTC. Protein sequence: CASSYSAGDGEQYF. The chain uses TRBV6-5 and TRBJ2-7; 7 bases map to TRBD2. CDR3 length: 14 amino acids. With V trimmed by 0 bases and J by 6 bases, 5 bases remained unmatched. CDR1 is MNHEY, CDR2 SVGAGI, per germline.

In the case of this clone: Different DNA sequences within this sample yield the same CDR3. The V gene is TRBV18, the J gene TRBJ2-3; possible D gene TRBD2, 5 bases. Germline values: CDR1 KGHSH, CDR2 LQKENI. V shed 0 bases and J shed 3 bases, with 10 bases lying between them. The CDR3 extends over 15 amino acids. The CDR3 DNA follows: TGTGCCAGCTCACCACCGGGAGTAGGGACAGATACGCAGTATTTT. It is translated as CASSPPGVGTDTQYF.

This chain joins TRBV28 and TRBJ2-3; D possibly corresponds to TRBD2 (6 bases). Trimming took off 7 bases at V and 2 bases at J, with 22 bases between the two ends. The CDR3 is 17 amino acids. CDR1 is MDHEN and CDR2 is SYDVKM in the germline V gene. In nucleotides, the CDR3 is TGTGCCAGCACCGTTGGGGTAGCGGAAACCTTCACAGATACGCAGTATTTT. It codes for CASTVGVAETFTDTQYF.

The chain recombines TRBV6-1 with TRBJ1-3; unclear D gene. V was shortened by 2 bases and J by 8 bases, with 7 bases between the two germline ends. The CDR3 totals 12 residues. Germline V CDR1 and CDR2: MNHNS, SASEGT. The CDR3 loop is CASSESWDTIYF. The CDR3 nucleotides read TGTGCCAGCAGTGAATCTTGGGACACCATATATTTT.

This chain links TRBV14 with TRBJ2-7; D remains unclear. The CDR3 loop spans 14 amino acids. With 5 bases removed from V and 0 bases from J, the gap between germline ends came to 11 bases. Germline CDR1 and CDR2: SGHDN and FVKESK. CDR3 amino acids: CASSTDWSSYEQYF. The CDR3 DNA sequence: TGTGCCAGCAGCACCGACTGGAGCTCCTACGAGCAGTACTTC.

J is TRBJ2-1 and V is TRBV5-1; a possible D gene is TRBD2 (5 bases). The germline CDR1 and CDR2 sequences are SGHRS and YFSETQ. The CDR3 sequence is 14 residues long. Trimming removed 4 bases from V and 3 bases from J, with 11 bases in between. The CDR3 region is CASSAGGGYNEQFF. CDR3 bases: TGCGCCAGCAGCGCCGGAGGAGGCTACAATGAGCAGTTCTTC.

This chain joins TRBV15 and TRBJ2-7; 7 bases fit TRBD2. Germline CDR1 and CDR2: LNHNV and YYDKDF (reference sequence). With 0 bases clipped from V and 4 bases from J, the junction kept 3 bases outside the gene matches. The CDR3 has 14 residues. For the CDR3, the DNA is TGTGCCACCAGCAGAGAGGGAGGGAGGTACGAGCAGTACTTC. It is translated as CATSREGGRYEQYF. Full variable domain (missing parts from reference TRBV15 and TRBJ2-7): DAMVIQNPRYQVTQFGKPVTLSCSQTLNHNVMYWYQQKSSQAPKLLFHYYDKDFNNEADTPDNFQSRRPNTSFCFLDIRSPGLGDTAMYLCATSREGGRYEQYFGPGTRLTVT.

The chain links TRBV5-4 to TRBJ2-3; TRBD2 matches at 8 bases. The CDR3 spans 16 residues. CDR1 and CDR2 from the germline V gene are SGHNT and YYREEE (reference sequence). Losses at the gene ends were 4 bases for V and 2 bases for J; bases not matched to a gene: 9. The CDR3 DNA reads TGTGCCAGCAGCGCCTGGACTAGCAGAACCACAGATACGCAGTATTTT. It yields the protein CASSAWTSRTTDTQYF.

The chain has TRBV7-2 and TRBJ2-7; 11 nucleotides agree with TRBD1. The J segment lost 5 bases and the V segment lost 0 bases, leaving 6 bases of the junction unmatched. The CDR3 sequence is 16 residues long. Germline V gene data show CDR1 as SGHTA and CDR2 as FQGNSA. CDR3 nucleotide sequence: TGTGCCAGCAGCTTAGCGTTAGGACAGGGGGCCCACGAGCAGTACTTC. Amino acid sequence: CASSLALGQGAHEQYF.

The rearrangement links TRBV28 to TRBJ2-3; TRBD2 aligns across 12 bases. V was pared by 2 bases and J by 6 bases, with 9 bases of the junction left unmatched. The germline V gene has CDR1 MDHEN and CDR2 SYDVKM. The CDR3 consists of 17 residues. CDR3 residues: CASSLGLRLAGADTQYF. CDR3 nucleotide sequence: TGTGCCAGCAGTTTAGGGCTGAGACTAGCGGGAGCGGATACGCAGTATTTT.

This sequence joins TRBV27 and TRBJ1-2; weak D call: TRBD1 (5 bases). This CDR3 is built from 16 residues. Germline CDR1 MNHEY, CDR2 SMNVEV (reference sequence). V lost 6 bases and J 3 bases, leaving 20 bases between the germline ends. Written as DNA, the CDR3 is TGTGCCAGCAGCCGGGCAGGGAATGAGTACTACTATGGCTACACCTTC. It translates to CASSRAGNEYYYGYTF.

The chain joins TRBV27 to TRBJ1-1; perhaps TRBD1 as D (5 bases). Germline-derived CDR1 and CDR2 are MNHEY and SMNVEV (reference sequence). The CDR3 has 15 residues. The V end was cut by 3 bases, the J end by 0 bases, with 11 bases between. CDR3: CASSFTGLLNTEAFF. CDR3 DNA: TGTGCCAGCAGTTTTACGGGACTGCTGAACACTGAAGCTTTCTTT.

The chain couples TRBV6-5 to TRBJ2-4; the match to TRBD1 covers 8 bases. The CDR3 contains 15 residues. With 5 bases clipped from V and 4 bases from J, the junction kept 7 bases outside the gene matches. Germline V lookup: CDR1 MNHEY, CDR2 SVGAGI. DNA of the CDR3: TGTGCCAGCAGTGGGACAGGAGGCCCGAAAAACATTCAGTACTTC. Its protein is CASSGTGGPKNIQYF.

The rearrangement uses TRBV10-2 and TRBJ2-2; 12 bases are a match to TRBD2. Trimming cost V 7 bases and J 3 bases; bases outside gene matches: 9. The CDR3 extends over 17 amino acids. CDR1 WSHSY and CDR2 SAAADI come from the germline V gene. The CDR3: CASKRASGRGDTGELFF. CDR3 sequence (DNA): TGCGCCAGCAAACGGGCTAGCGGGAGGGGCGACACCGGGGAGCTGTTTTTT.

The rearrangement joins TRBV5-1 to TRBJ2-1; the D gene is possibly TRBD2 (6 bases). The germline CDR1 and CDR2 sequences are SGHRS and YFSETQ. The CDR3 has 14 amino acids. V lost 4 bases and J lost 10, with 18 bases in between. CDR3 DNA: TGCGCCAGCAGCCTTTCATTTCTAGCGACGGAGCAGTTCTTC. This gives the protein CASSLSFLATEQFF. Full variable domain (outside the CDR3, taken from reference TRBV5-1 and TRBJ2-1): KAGVTQTPRYLIKTRGQQVTLSCSPISGHRSVSWYQQTPGQGLQFLFEYFSETQRNKGNFPGRFSGRQFSNSRSEMNVSTLELGDSALYLCASSLSFLATEQFFGPGTRLTVL.

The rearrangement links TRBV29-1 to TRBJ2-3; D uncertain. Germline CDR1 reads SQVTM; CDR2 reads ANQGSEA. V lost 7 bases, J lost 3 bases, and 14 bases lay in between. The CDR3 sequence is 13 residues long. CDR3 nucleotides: TGCAGCGCCGCAGACGATTGGACAGATACGCAGTATTTT. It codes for CSAADDWTDTQYF.

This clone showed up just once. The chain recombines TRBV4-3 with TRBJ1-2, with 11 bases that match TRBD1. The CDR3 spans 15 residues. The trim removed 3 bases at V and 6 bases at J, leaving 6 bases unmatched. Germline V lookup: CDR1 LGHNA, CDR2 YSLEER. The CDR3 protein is CASSHDGQGANGYTF. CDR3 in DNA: TGCGCCAGCAGCCACGATGGACAGGGGGCTAATGGCTACACCTTC.

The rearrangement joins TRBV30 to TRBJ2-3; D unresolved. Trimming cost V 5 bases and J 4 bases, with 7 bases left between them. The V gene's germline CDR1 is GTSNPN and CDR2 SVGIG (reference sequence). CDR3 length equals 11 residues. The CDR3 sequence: CAWEGPDTQYF. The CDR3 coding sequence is TGTGCCTGGGAAGGTCCAGATACGCAGTATTTT.

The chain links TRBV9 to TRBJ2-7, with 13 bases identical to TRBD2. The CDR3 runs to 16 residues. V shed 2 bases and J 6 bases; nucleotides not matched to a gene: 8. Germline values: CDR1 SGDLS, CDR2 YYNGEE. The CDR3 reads CASSVGTSGKFSEQYF. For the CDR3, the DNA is TGTGCCAGCAGCGTCGGGACTAGCGGGAAATTTAGCGAGCAGTACTTC.

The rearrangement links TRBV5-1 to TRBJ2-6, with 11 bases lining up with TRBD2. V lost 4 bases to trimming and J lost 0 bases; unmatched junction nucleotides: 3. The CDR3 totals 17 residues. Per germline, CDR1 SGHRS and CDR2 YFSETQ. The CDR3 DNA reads TGCGCCAGCAGCGGTAGCGGGAGGGGCTCTGGGGCCAACGTCCTGACTTTC. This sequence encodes CASSGSGRGSGANVLTF.

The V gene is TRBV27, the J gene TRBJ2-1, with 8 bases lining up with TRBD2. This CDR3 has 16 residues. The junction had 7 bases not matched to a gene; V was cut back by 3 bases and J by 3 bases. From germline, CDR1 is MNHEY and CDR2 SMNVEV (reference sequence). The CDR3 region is CASSFPGRAIYNEQFF. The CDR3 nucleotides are TGTGCCAGCAGTTTCCCCGGGAGGGCCATCTACAATGAGCAGTTCTTC.